These 3 T cell receptor beta chains were all obtained from the same sample, sequenced in a study of T cell changes during pregnancy in multiple sclerosis. Method: immunoSEQ multiplex PCR; TCRdb's copy keeps in-frame clones and lacks some. The sample includes 30,000 or so clones, about 93% of them seen just once. The material sequenced was CD4+ T cells from peripheral blood mononuclear cells, taken after pregnancy. All receptors derive from a female donor with multiple sclerosis, enrolled in a pregnancy study.

This chain connects TRBV19 to TRBJ2-6; D may be TRBD2 (7 bases). Trimming removed 4 bases at V and 4 bases at J, with 23 bases between. From germline, CDR1 is LNHDA and CDR2 SQIVND (reference sequence). The CDR3 spans 19 residues. CDR3 loop: CASSTHPPAGAGGANVLTF. The CDR3 nucleotides read TGTGCCAGTAGTACTCACCCCCCGGCGGGGGCGGGCGGGGCCAACGTCCTGACTTTC.

J is TRBJ2-7 and V is TRBV6-1; possible D gene TRBD1, 6 bases. This CDR3 has 14 amino acids. V was pared by 7 bases and J by 1 base, with 14 bases between. Germline CDR1 MNHNS, CDR2 SASEGT. CDR3 residues: CASMETGLSYEQYF. The CDR3 nucleotides read TGTGCCAGCATGGAGACAGGATTATCCTACGAGCAGTACTTC.

Here the CDR3 DNA reads TGTGCCAGCAGCTCCGGGGGAGGAAACCAAGAGACCCAGTACTTC. Protein product: CASSSGGGNQETQYF. The chain joins TRBV7-9 to TRBJ2-5, with TRBD2 as a possible D gene (6 bases). Per germline, CDR1 SEHNR and CDR2 FQNEAQ (reference sequence). Trimming left V 4 bases short and J 0 bases short, with 12 bases between. The CDR3 runs to 15 residues.